The subject of this entry is one TCR beta chain. The target of this receptor is not known. No much larger clone is present one base from it, and per-base qualities are unavailable. The data belong to a study of blood T cell repertoires in COVID-19 (TCRdb year 2020). In the study overall: Samples covering the acute and convalescent phases of COVID-19 were provided by collaborators in the United States, Italy and Spain. The prospective study material was composed of cDNA or gDNA derived from T cells, B-cell-depleted T cells, or PBMCs. Subjects who had been exposed to COVID-19, were actively infected with it, or had recovered from it provided the deeply sampled blood TCRbeta repertoires that made up the dataset. The repertoires were released in a freely available public database meant as a resource for research on the immune response to SARS-CoV-2. The samples were drawn from two sources: the first 160 participants of the ongoing ImmuneRACE study, and 1,200 or so subjects contributed by 6 global collaborators. Sample metadata almost always included a de-identified subject ID, COVID-19 status, age in years and sex. Where available, HLA class I and class II types were taken from metadata supplied by the sample provider and were not determined by assay-based typing. The paper's findings and limits, for the study overall: The amount of clinical and demographic metadata varied by source and participant and was provided uncurated.

The immunoSEQ Assay, a bias-controlled multiplex PCR, was used to amplify TCRbeta CDR3 regions from genomic DNA. Per the source publication's procedure: Within the assay, amplification of reference gene primers was used to estimate how many nucleated cells each sample contained. Sequence reads were collapsed and filtered to measure the absolute abundance of every unique TCRbeta CDR3 rearrangement. Productive Simpson clonality was computed per sample as the square root of Simpson's diversity index over productive rearrangements. In TCRdb, the immuneACCESS table is reduced to in-frame sequences with V and J assigned. These tables do not hold every clone; where another copy was compared, an unresolved V gene accounts for under half, and the others remain unexplained. V and J calls and clone size are copied from that table; D and trimming were computed from the DNA. For this sample the table gives more than 200,000 clones, of which around 90% were detected only once. Of the sample, about 0.7% is held by the ten largest clones.

Whole blood was collected in K2EDTA tubes by collaborating institutions according to the institutions' own protocols. Collaborator samples were shipped for TCRbeta analysis as frozen whole blood, isolated PBMCs, or DNA extracted from either sample type. The sequence came from a human donor in a cohort sampled during active COVID-19. The sequenced sample was peripheral blood.

The DNA is TGTGCCACCAGCCGGACAGGGGGCGCGAATTCAGGTGGCTACACCTTC. The encoded protein is CATSRTGGANSGGYTF. The rearranged chain carries TRBV15 and TRBJ1-2; TRBD1 matches 11 bases in the middle. For CDR1 and CDR2, the germline V gene (reference sequence) lists LNHNV and YYDKDF. The CDR3 spans 16 residues, from the cysteine through the phenylalanine. The entry retains the CDR3 DNA only, 48 bases that are in frame from base 1. For this chain, trimming is 5 bases at the V end and 7 bases at the J end, and the number of junction bases without a gene match is 12.